This TCR beta chain originates from a study of regulatory T cells in long-lasting Graves disease. Trimming removed 4 bases from V and 5 bases from J, with 16 bases in between. The germline V gene encodes CDR1 KGHDR and CDR2 SFDVKD. The CDR3 totals 16 residues. The TCR beta library used iRepertoire HTBI primers with Arm-PCR amplification of CDR3. TCRdb re-called the multiplex PCR reads through MiXCR, storing one row per CDR3 protein. The data hold 400,000 to 500,000 distinct CDR3 sequences, with about 17% observed a single time. Time point noted: newly diagnosed GD, antithyroid drugs for less than 3 months. Generation of the TCR library employed RNA extracted from PBMCs. These data also featured in a second study, about T cells in Graves' hyperthyroidism and ophthalmopathy. That study adds: In patients aged 18 to 65, hyperthyroidism was newly diagnosed, with duration under 2 months.

V usage is TRBV24-1 and J usage is TRBJ2-2; D perhaps matches TRBD2 (6 bases). The clonotype was recovered from a woman younger than 45 with Graves disease. The specimen comprised peripheral blood mononuclear cells (PBMCs), sampled at new diagnosis, from a patient treated with antithyroid drugs. This chain's CDR3 is CATSDPAGAGTGELFF. The DNA for the CDR3 is TGTGCCACCAGTGACCCAGCGGGTGCGGGTACCGGGGAGCTGTTTTTT.